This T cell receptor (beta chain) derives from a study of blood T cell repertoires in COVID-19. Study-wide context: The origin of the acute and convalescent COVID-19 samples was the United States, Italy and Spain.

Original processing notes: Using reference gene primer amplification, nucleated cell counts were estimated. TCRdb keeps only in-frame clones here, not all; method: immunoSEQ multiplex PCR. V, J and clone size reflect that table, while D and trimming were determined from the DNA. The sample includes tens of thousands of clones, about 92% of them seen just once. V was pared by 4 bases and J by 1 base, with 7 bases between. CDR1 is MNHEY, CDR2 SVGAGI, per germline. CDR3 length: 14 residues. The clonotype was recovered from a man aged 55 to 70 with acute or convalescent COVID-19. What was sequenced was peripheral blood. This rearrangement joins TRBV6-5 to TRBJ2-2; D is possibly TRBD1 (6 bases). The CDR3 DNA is TGTGCCAGCAGTTTGGACAGGAACACCGGGGAGCTGTTTTTT. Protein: CASSLDRNTGELFF.